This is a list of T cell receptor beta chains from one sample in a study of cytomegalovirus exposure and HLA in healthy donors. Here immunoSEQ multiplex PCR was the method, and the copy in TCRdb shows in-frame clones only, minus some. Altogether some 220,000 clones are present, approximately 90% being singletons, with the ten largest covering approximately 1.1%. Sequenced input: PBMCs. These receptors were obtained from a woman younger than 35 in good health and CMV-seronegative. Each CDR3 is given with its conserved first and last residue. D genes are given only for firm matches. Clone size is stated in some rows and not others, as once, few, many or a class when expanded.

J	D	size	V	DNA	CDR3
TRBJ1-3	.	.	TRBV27	TGTGCCAGCAGTTTAAGCCCCCCAGGGGCGAGGAACACCATATATTTT	CASSLSPPGARNTIYF
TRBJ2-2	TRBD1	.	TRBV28	TGTGCCAGCAGTACTGCAGGACAGGGACGCACCGGGGAGCTGTTTTTT	CASSTAGQGRTGELFF
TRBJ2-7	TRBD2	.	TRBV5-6	TGTGCCAGCAGCTTGGTGGCGACTAGCTACAGGTACGAGCAGTACTTC	CASSLVATSYRYEQYF
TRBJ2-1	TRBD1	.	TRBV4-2	TGTGCCAGCAGCCCCGAGGGGGCGAGCTCCTACAATGAGCAGTTCTTC	CASSPEGASSYNEQFF
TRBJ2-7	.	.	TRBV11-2	TGTGCCAGCAGCTTTCCTCAAACAGGCGAGCAGTACTTC	CASSFPQTGEQYF
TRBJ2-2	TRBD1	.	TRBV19	TGTGCCAGTAGTATAGGGACAGGGAGGTACACCGGGGAGCTGTTTTTT	CASSIGTGRYTGELFF
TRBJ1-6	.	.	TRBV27	TGTGCCAGCAGGTACGGACAGTCTCAGGGACCCCTCCACTTT	CASRYGQSQGPLHF
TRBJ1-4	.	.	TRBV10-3	TGTGCCATCAGCCGAACTGCCAGGGAAGGCGGTGAAAAACTGTTTTTT	CAISRTAREGGEKLFF
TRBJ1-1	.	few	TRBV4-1	TGCGCCAGCAGCCAAGTTCAGGGGCGTTACACTGAAGCTTTCTTT	CASSQVQGRYTEAFF
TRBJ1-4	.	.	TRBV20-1	TGCAGTGCTAGACAGAATGAAAAACTGTTTTTT	CSARQNEKLFF
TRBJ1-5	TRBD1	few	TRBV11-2	TGTGCCAGCAGCTTAGGGGACAGGGCTTATCAGCCCCAGCATTTT	CASSLGDRAYQPQHF
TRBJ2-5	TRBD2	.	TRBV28	TGTGCCAGCAGTTTGTCACCGGGACTAGCAGGATTGTTGGAGACCCAGTACTTC	CASSLSPGLAGLLETQYF
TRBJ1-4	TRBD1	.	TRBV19	TGTGCCAGTAAACGTGGCAGGGGGCTCGAAAAACTGTTTTTT	CASKRGRGLEKLFF
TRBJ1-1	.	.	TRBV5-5	TGTGCCAGCAGCTTGCTTGCAGTCGCTAACACTGAAGCTTTCTTT	CASSLLAVANTEAFF
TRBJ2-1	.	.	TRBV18	TGTGCCAGCTCACCGCGCCCGACAGGCAGCTCCTACAATGAGCAGCTCTTC	CASSPRPTGSSYNEQLF
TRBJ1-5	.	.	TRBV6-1	TGTGCCAGCAGTGACAGGGGAAACAATCAGCCCCAGCATTTT	CASSDRGNNQPQHF